This T cell receptor beta chain derives from a study of blood T cell repertoires in COVID-19. In the study overall: Samples came from the United States, Italy and Spain, spanning acute and convalescent COVID-19.

Per the authors' pipeline: The authors estimated nucleated cell counts from reference gene primer amplification. Assay used: immunoSEQ multiplex PCR; TCRdb lists only in-frame clones, some missing. That table is the source of V, J and clone size, and D and trimming were worked out from the DNA. The sample holds roughly 100,000 clones, roughly 82% seen once. Germline CDR1 reads LGHNT; CDR2 reads FRNRAP. The CDR3 is made up of 14 amino acids. The V end was cut by 5 bases, the J end by 0 bases, with 10 bases between. This chain links TRBV12-5 with TRBJ1-1; TRBD1 might be the D (5 bases). The sequencing sample was made of peripheral blood. The origin of this receptor is a human donor in a cohort sampled during active COVID-19. The CDR3 nucleotides are TGTGCTAGTGGTACTCAGGGTTTGAACACTGAAGCTTTCTTT. Protein product: CASGTQGLNTEAFF.